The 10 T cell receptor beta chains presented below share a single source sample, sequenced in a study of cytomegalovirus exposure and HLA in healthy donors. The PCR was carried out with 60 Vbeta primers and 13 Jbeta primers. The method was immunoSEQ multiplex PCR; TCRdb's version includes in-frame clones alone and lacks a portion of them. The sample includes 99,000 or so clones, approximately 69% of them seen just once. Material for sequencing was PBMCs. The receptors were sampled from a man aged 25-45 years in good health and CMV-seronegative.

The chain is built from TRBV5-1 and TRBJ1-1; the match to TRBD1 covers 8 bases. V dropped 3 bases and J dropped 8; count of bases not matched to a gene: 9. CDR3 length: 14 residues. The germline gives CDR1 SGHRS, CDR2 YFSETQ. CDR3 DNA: TGCGCCAGCAGCTCCGGACAGGGAGAAATGGAAGCTTTCTTT. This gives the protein CASSSGQGEMEAFF.

As DNA, the CDR3 is TGTGCCAGCAGCTCCGGGACTAATGAAAAACTGTTTTTT. This codes for CASSSGTNEKLFF. The genes are TRBV28 and TRBJ1-4; D remains unclear. CDR3 length: 13 residues. The germline CDR1 and CDR2 sequences are MDHEN and SYDVKM. V was cut by 6 bases and J by 2 bases, with 7 bases left in between.

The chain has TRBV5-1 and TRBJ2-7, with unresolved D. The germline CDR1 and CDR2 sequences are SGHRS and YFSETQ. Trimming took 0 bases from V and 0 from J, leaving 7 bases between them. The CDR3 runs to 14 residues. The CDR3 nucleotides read TGCGCCAGCAGCTTGGCCGCGGTCTCCTACGAGCAGTACTTC. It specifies CASSLAAVSYEQYF. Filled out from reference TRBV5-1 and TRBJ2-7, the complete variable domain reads KAGVTQTPRYLIKTRGQQVTLSCSPISGHRSVSWYQQTPGQGLQFLFEYFSETQRNKGNFPGRFSGRQFSNSRSEMNVSTLELGDSALYLCASSLAAVSYEQYFGPGTRLTVT.

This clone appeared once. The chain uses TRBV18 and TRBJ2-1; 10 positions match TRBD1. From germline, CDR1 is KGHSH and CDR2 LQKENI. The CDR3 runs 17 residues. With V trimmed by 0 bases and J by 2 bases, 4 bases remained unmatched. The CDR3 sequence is CASSPPTGGKTYNEQFF. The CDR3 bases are TGTGCCAGCTCACCACCGACAGGGGGCAAGACCTACAATGAGCAGTTCTTC.

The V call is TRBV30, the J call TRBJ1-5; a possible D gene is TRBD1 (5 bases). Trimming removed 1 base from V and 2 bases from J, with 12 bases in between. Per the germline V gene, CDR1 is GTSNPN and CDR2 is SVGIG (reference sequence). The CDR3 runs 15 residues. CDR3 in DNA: TGTGCCTGGAGTGGCCCGGGGACTGGCAATCAGCCCCAGCATTTT. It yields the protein CAWSGPGTGNQPQHF. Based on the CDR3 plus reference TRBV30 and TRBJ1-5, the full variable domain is SQTIHQWPATLVQPVGSPLSLECTVEGTSNPNLYWYRQAAGRGLQLLFYSVGIGQISSEVPQNLSASRPQDRQFILSSKKLLLSDSGFYLCAWSGPGTGNQPQHFGDGTRLSIL.

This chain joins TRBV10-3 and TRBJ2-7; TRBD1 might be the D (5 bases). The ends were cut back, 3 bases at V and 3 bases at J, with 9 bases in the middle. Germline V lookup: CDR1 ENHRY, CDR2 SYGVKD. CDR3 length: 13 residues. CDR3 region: CAISDGQGYEQYF. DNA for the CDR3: TGTGCCATCAGTGATGGGCAGGGCTACGAGCAGTACTTC.

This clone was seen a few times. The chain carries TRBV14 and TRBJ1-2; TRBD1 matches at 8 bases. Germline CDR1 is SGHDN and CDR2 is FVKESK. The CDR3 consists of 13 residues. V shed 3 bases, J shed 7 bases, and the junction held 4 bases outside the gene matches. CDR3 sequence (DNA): TGTGCCAGCAGCCAGCAGACAGGGGCTGGCTACACCTTC. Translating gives CASSQQTGAGYTF.

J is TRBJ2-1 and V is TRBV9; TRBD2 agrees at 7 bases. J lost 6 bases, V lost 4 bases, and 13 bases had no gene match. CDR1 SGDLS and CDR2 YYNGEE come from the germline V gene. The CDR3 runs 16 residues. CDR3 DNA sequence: TGTGCCAGCAGCCTCGGCCTGGGAGGGTTGGGCAATGAGCAGTTCTTC. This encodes CASSLGLGGLGNEQFF.

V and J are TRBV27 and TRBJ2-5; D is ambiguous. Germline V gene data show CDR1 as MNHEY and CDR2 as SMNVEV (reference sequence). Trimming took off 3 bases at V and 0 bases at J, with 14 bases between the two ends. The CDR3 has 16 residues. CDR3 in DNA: TGTGCCAGCAGTTTTGAGAGGTCATCGTACCAAGAGACCCAGTACTTC. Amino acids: CASSFERSSYQETQYF.

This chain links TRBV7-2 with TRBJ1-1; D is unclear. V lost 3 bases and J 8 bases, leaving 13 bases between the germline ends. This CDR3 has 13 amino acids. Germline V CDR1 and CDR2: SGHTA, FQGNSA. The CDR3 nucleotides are TGTGCCAGCAGCTTTAGATCGGAGACCGAAGCTTTCTTT. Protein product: CASSFRSETEAFF.